The text below deals with one TCR beta chain. This clonotype was seen ten or more times. Its antigen target is currently unknown. Base qualities are not at hand, and no much larger clone is one base apart. From its cysteine to its phenylalanine, the CDR3 spans 18 amino acids. The DNA shown is the 54-base CDR3, in frame from base 1. The CDR1 and CDR2 encoded by the germline V gene are MDHEN and SYDVKM. Trimming takes 5 bases from V and 1 base from J, and the germline ends sit 23 bases apart. This specimen comes from a study of T cells after yellow fever vaccination (dated by TCRdb to the late 2010s). As for the study more broadly: The SMART-Seq v4 Ultra Low Input RNA kit was used to prepare libraries from fractions with low cell numbers. To follow T-cell clones before and after both primary and booster YFV17D yellow fever vaccination, bulk TCR alpha and beta repertoires underwent longitudinal sequencing. Two healthy male donors made up the cohort, one aged 18 to 29 years and the other aged 30 to 40 years. Blood samples were taken at several timepoints before and after primary and secondary immunization, and bulk PBMC replicates and cell subsets were isolated.

The treatment or condition label of this sample denotes: live attenuated yellow fever vaccine strain. PBMCs were isolated from peripheral blood using a standard Ficoll-Paque protocol. Dynabeads CD4 and CD8 positive selection kits were used to isolate the CD4 and CD8 T-cell fractions. TriZol was used to extract RNA from bulk PBMCs, from CD4 and CD8 fractions, and from dextramer-positive and dextramer-negative fractions. The study at large found these results: Compared with the primary T-cell response, the secondary T-cell response was faster but weaker, reaching its peak on day 5 rather than on day 15. Most clones expanded after primary vaccination were re-detected after the booster (almost 98% of CD4 and about nine tenths of CD8), suggesting broad memory maintenance. Because the study included only two donors, the extent to which the findings can be generalized is limited. A small fraction of clonotypes showed up in both the CD4 and CD8 compartments, probably as a result of convergent recombination. Because abundant contaminating clonotypes from the bulk population could be contained in FACS-sorted repertoires, computational filtering was required.

TCR cDNA was made using 5'RACE template switching, a step that added a universal primer site and unique molecular identifiers. Priming of cDNA synthesis was performed from both the TCR alpha and TCR beta constant segments. Library amplification involved two PCR steps, and the second step added sample barcodes and sequencing adapters. Sequencing of the libraries was done on either Illumina HiSeq 2500 (2x100 bp) or NovaSeq (2x150 bp). The study's processing was this. Reads were demultiplexed and collapsed into UMI consensus sequences with MIGEC, and V(D)J alignment was performed with MiXCR. Vaccine-responding clonotypes were identified with edgeR using replicate PBMC samples, with FDR below 0.01 and a log2 fold change above 5 up to day 15 being required. Each bulk clonotype was labeled CD4 or CD8 based on which sequenced repertoire, CD4 or CD8, contained the clonotype at higher abundance. The public sequencing data were trimmed at Q25 with fastp and processed into clonotypes with MiXCR by TCRdb, which kept only in-frame beta chains. Records with the same CDR3 protein are collapsed into one entry carrying the most frequent genes and DNA. It is TCRdb's table, rather than the study itself, that gives the V and J calls and clone size. For this sample there are some 130,000 distinct CDR3 sequences; about 6.2% appear just once. More than 0.6% of the sample comes from the top ten.

The material sequenced was CD4+ T cells sorted from PBMCs, taken 10 days after the yellow fever booster vaccination. The chain links TRBV28 with TRBJ2-5; a weak D assignment points to TRBD1 (5 bases agree). This sequence was found in a man aged 25 to 40 who received the YFV17D yellow fever vaccine. The sequence in DNA is TGTGCCAGCAGTCTACCAGCCTTCAAGGAAAGGGGCCAAGAGACCCAGTACTTC. The translation is CASSLPAFKERGQETQYF.